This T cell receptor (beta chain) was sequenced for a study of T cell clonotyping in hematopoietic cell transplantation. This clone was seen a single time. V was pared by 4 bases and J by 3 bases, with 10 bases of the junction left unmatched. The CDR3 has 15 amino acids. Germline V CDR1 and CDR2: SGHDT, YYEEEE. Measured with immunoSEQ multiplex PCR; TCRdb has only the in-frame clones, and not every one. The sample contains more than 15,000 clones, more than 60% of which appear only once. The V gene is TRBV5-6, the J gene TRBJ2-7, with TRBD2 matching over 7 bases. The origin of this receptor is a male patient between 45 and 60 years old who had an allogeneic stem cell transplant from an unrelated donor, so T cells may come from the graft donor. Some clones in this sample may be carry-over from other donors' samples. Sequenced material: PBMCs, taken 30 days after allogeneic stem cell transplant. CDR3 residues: CASSEIAGRDYEQYF. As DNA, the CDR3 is TGTGCCAGCAGCGAAATAGCGGGTCGGGACTACGAGCAGTACTTC.